The rows below give T cell receptor beta chains drawn from one sample of a study of blood T cell repertoires in COVID-19. Assay: immunoSEQ multiplex PCR; the TCRdb copy retains only in-frame clones and omits some. The sample comprises some 200,000 clones, around four fifths of which are singletons, and about 14% rests with the top ten. Input material: peripheral blood. The receptors derive from a woman in her 70s with COVID-19, enrolled during active disease. Each CDR3 is given with its conserved first and last residue. The D gene is left open where the match is weak. Size tells how often a clone was seen (once, few, many) or the class of an expanded clone, and some rows leave it out.

d_call: .
v_call: TRBV7-8
clone_size: .
j_call: TRBJ1-1
cdr3_nt: TGTGCCAGCAGCGCCCAGGGCGGCAGGACGAACACTGAAGCTTTCTTT
cdr3_aa: CASSAQGGRTNTEAFF

d_call: TRBD2
v_call: TRBV7-7
clone_size: .
j_call: TRBJ2-5
cdr3_nt: TGTGCCAGCAGCTTGGGGGGGGACCAAGAGACCCAGTACTTC
cdr3_aa: CASSLGGDQETQYF

d_call: TRBD2
v_call: TRBV24-1
clone_size: .
j_call: TRBJ2-1
cdr3_nt: TGTGCCACCAGTGATCCCCCCGGGGGGGGCGGCAATGAGCAGTTCTTC
cdr3_aa: CATSDPPGGGGNEQFF

d_call: .
v_call: TRBV28
clone_size: .
j_call: TRBJ1-2
cdr3_nt: TGTGCCAGCAGTTTAATAGCCCCCGGCTACACCTTC
cdr3_aa: CASSLIAPGYTF

d_call: .
v_call: TRBV3-1/TRBV3-2
clone_size: .
j_call: TRBJ1-2
cdr3_nt: TGTGCCAGCAGCCCCGCGTCCGGGACATCGAAGGGGTTCTTC
cdr3_aa: CASSPASGTSKGFF

d_call: TRBD1
v_call: TRBV24-1
clone_size: .
j_call: TRBJ2-7
cdr3_nt: TGTGCCACCGAGGGGACAGTATGGGGCGAGCAGTACTTC
cdr3_aa: CATEGTVWGEQYF

d_call: TRBD2
v_call: TRBV9
clone_size: once
j_call: TRBJ2-3
cdr3_nt: TGTGCCAGCAGCTCGGGACTAAGTTCTAGCACAGATACGCAGTATTTT
cdr3_aa: CASSSGLSSSTDTQYF

d_call: TRBD1
v_call: TRBV9
clone_size: .
j_call: TRBJ1-1
cdr3_nt: TGTGCCAGCAGCGTAGGACCGACAGGGGGCTCGGGCACTGAAGCTTTCTTT
cdr3_aa: CASSVGPTGGSGTEAFF

d_call: .
v_call: TRBV19
clone_size: .
j_call: TRBJ1-6
cdr3_nt: TGTGCCAGTAGTATTACAGGGAAGAATTCACCCCTCCACTTT
cdr3_aa: CASSITGKNSPLHF

d_call: TRBD1
v_call: TRBV2
clone_size: .
j_call: TRBJ2-4
cdr3_nt: TGTGCCAGCAGCGGACAGGGGGCTCTGGACATTCAGTACTTC
cdr3_aa: CASSGQGALDIQYF

d_call: TRBD1
v_call: TRBV16
clone_size: .
j_call: TRBJ1-2
cdr3_nt: TGTGCCAGCAGCCAATATCAGGGGGCAAGGTACTATGGCTACACCTTC
cdr3_aa: CASSQYQGARYYGYTF

d_call: .
v_call: TRBV30
clone_size: .
j_call: TRBJ2-5
cdr3_nt: TGTGCCGGGTCCGGGGGTGATTTCATAGAGACCCAGTACTTC
cdr3_aa: CAGSGGDFIETQYF

d_call: .
v_call: TRBV6-5
clone_size: .
j_call: TRBJ2-7
cdr3_nt: TGTGCCAGCATTCCCCCCAGGAACGAGCAGTACTTC
cdr3_aa: CASIPPRNEQYF

d_call: TRBD1
v_call: TRBV6-1
clone_size: .
j_call: TRBJ2-3
cdr3_nt: TGTGCCAGCAGTGAAAGACAGGGGGTTGGTTCAGATACGCAGTATTTT
cdr3_aa: CASSERQGVGSDTQYF

d_call: .
v_call: TRBV7-9
clone_size: .
j_call: TRBJ1-2
cdr3_nt: TGTGCCAGCAGCTCAGGGATAGACTATGGCTACACCTTC
cdr3_aa: CASSSGIDYGYTF

d_call: TRBD1
v_call: TRBV28
clone_size: .
j_call: TRBJ1-5
cdr3_nt: TGTGCCAGCAGTTTAGAGGACAGGGCCAATCAGCCCCAGCATTTT
cdr3_aa: CASSLEDRANQPQHF

d_call: TRBD1
v_call: TRBV5-6
clone_size: .
j_call: TRBJ2-5
cdr3_nt: TGTGCCAGCAGCTCCCAATTGGGGGACAGGGCGCCGGAGACCCAGTACTTC
cdr3_aa: CASSSQLGDRAPETQYF

d_call: .
v_call: TRBV5-4
clone_size: .
j_call: TRBJ2-3
cdr3_nt: TGTGCCAGCAGCCCGGTGGGGCCAGGGAAGACAGATACGCAGTATTTT
cdr3_aa: CASSPVGPGKTDTQYF

d_call: TRBD1
v_call: TRBV3-1/TRBV3-2
clone_size: .
j_call: TRBJ1-2
cdr3_nt: TGTGCCAGCAGCCAACGACAGGGAAACTATGGCTACACCTTC
cdr3_aa: CASSQRQGNYGYTF

d_call: .
v_call: TRBV30
clone_size: few
j_call: TRBJ1-2
cdr3_nt: TGTGCCTGGAGTGGGGCCTGGGGCTACACCTTC
cdr3_aa: CAWSGAWGYTF

d_call: .
v_call: TRBV27
clone_size: .
j_call: TRBJ1-1
cdr3_nt: TGTGCCACCCTCGCGGGGAACACTGAAGCTTTCTTT
cdr3_aa: CATLAGNTEAFF

d_call: .
v_call: TRBV6-5
clone_size: .
j_call: TRBJ2-2
cdr3_nt: TGTGCCAGCAGAAGAGACGGGGACACCGGGGAGCTGTTTTTT
cdr3_aa: CASRRDGDTGELFF

d_call: .
v_call: TRBV2
clone_size: .
j_call: TRBJ1-4
cdr3_nt: TGTGCCAGCAGTGATGCCGGGATGGTCGTGAAACTGTTTTTT
cdr3_aa: CASSDAGMVVKLFF

d_call: TRBD1
v_call: TRBV9
clone_size: .
j_call: TRBJ1-2
cdr3_nt: TGTGCCAGCAGCGCGGACAGGGGCACAGAAGGCTACACCTTC
cdr3_aa: CASSADRGTEGYTF

d_call: TRBD2
v_call: TRBV11-2
clone_size: .
j_call: TRBJ2-1
cdr3_nt: TGTGCCAGCAGCTTAGCGGGGGGGAATGAGCAGTTCTTC
cdr3_aa: CASSLAGGNEQFF

d_call: TRBD1
v_call: TRBV11-2
clone_size: .
j_call: TRBJ2-5
cdr3_nt: TGTGCCAGCAGCCCCCGGACAGGGCAGGGTGAGACCCAGTACTTC
cdr3_aa: CASSPRTGQGETQYF

d_call: .
v_call: TRBV27
clone_size: .
j_call: TRBJ2-1
cdr3_nt: TGTGCCAGCAGTTGGGGCAGGGGAAGCGATGAGCAGTTCTTC
cdr3_aa: CASSWGRGSDEQFF

d_call: TRBD1
v_call: TRBV6-1
clone_size: .
j_call: TRBJ1-3
cdr3_nt: TGTGCCAGCAGTGACAGGGGGCGAAACACCATATATTTT
cdr3_aa: CASSDRGRNTIYF

d_call: .
v_call: TRBV12-1
clone_size: .
j_call: TRBJ2-6
cdr3_nt: TGTGCCAGCAGCTTTCGGGGTCTCGAGGCCAACGTCCTGACTTTC
cdr3_aa: CASSFRGLEANVLTF

d_call: TRBD1
v_call: TRBV19
clone_size: .
j_call: TRBJ1-6
cdr3_nt: TGTGCCAGCCGGGACAGTTATTCACCCCTCCACTTT
cdr3_aa: CASRDSYSPLHF

d_call: .
v_call: TRBV6-5
clone_size: .
j_call: TRBJ1-1
cdr3_nt: TGTGCCAGCACTCGCGGGGCAGAGGCGACTGAAGCTTTCTTT
cdr3_aa: CASTRGAEATEAFF

d_call: .
v_call: TRBV28
clone_size: .
j_call: TRBJ1-6
cdr3_nt: TGTGCCAGCTGGGATCGCGGGGGAGGCAATTCACCCCTCCACTTT
cdr3_aa: CASWDRGGGNSPLHF

d_call: .
v_call: TRBV4-1
clone_size: once
j_call: TRBJ1-6
cdr3_nt: TGCGCCAGCAGCCAAGATAGTGATTCACCCCTCCACTTT
cdr3_aa: CASSQDSDSPLHF

d_call: .
v_call: TRBV24-1
clone_size: .
j_call: TRBJ2-2
cdr3_nt: TGTGCCACCAGTGATTTGCCCAAGGACAGCAACAGGGGGGAGCTGTTTTTT
cdr3_aa: CATSDLPKDSNRGELFF

d_call: .
v_call: TRBV7-6
clone_size: .
j_call: TRBJ1-6
cdr3_nt: TGTGCCAGCAGCTTGCGGGGGCCCCTCCACTTT
cdr3_aa: CASSLRGPLHF

d_call: .
v_call: TRBV19
clone_size: .
j_call: TRBJ1-1
cdr3_nt: TGTGCCAGTAGTATCCCCCCCGGTAACACTGAAGCTTTCTTT
cdr3_aa: CASSIPPGNTEAFF

d_call: .
v_call: TRBV5-4
clone_size: .
j_call: TRBJ1-2
cdr3_nt: TGTGCCAGCAGCTTGGTGGGGCTCGAATATGGCTACACCTTC
cdr3_aa: CASSLVGLEYGYTF

d_call: .
v_call: TRBV5-1
clone_size: .
j_call: TRBJ2-1
cdr3_nt: TGCGCCAGCAGCTTGGACGCCCACAGGGCGTACAATGAGCAGTTCTTC
cdr3_aa: CASSLDAHRAYNEQFF

d_call: .
v_call: TRBV29-1
clone_size: once
j_call: TRBJ1-1
cdr3_nt: TGCAGCGTTGAAGATCGCGGAAGGTTGGAGTACACTGAAGCTTTCTTT
cdr3_aa: CSVEDRGRLEYTEAFF

d_call: .
v_call: TRBV4-1
clone_size: .
j_call: TRBJ2-3
cdr3_nt: TGCGCCAGCAGCCAAGATGGGGGGGGCGGCTCAGATACGCAGTATTTT
cdr3_aa: CASSQDGGGGSDTQYF

d_call: .
v_call: TRBV19
clone_size: once
j_call: TRBJ1-2
cdr3_nt: TGTGCCAGTAGTATAGACGTCGACGGGGGAAACTATGGCTACACCTTC
cdr3_aa: CASSIDVDGGNYGYTF

d_call: TRBD2
v_call: TRBV4-2
clone_size: once
j_call: TRBJ2-1
cdr3_nt: TGTGCCAGCAGCCAAGATGGATTAGCGGGGGTTGTATACAATGAGCAGTTCTTC
cdr3_aa: CASSQDGLAGVVYNEQFF

d_call: TRBD1
v_call: TRBV4-2
clone_size: few
j_call: TRBJ1-2
cdr3_nt: TGTGCCAGCAGCCAAGAGGACAGGGGACATGGCTACACCTTC
cdr3_aa: CASSQEDRGHGYTF

d_call: .
v_call: TRBV7-2
clone_size: .
j_call: TRBJ2-3
cdr3_nt: TGTGCCAGCACCAGACTCCCCACAGATACGCAGTATTTT
cdr3_aa: CASTRLPTDTQYF

d_call: .
v_call: TRBV6-5
clone_size: .
j_call: TRBJ2-7
cdr3_nt: TGTGCCAACTCGGAGGGTCCTGGATCCTACGAGCAGTACTTC
cdr3_aa: CANSEGPGSYEQYF

d_call: .
v_call: TRBV7-2
clone_size: .
j_call: TRBJ1-5
cdr3_nt: TGTGCCAGCAGCTTAGGAAGCACAGGCCTGTATAGCAATCAGCCCCAGCATTTT
cdr3_aa: CASSLGSTGLYSNQPQHF

d_call: .
v_call: TRBV24-1
clone_size: .
j_call: TRBJ2-3
cdr3_nt: TGTGCCACCGGTACTCCAGGGACAGATACGCAGTATTTT
cdr3_aa: CATGTPGTDTQYF

d_call: .
v_call: TRBV18
clone_size: .
j_call: TRBJ2-1
cdr3_nt: TGTGCCAGCTCACCACTGGGTCAGGCTCACAATGAGCAGTTCTTC
cdr3_aa: CASSPLGQAHNEQFF

d_call: TRBD2
v_call: TRBV12-5
clone_size: .
j_call: TRBJ2-1
cdr3_nt: TGTGCTAGCGTAGCGGGAGTTGGAGAGCAGTTCTTC
cdr3_aa: CASVAGVGEQFF

d_call: .
v_call: TRBV5-1
clone_size: .
j_call: TRBJ2-2
cdr3_nt: TGCGCCAGCAGCTTGGTCGGCAGCGCCGGGGAGCTGTTTTTT
cdr3_aa: CASSLVGSAGELFF

d_call: TRBD1
v_call: TRBV14
clone_size: .
j_call: TRBJ1-6
cdr3_nt: TGTGCCAGCAGCCCGGGGGACAGCATACTCTCTATGCCCCTCCACTTT
cdr3_aa: CASSPGDSILSMPLHF

d_call: TRBD2
v_call: TRBV28
clone_size: .
j_call: TRBJ2-3
cdr3_nt: TGTGCCAGCGGTCGTGACAGCGGGGCCACAGATACGCAGTATTTT
cdr3_aa: CASGRDSGATDTQYF

d_call: .
v_call: TRBV30
clone_size: .
j_call: TRBJ2-4
cdr3_nt: TGTGCCTGGAACAGTCCCTGGATGGACATTCAGTACTTC
cdr3_aa: CAWNSPWMDIQYF